This entry describes one T cell receptor (beta chain). Its target antigen remains unknown. Base qualities are missing; no much larger clone stands one base away. The germline V gene gives CDR1 as SGHAT and CDR2 as FQNNGV. Reading from cysteine to phenylalanine, the CDR3 counts 14 amino acids. Here the CDR3 DNA is all that survives: 42 bases in frame from base 1. V is shortened by 4 bases, J by 1 base, and the region joining them spans 9 bases. The immunoSEQ Assay, a bias-controlled multiplex PCR, was used to amplify TCRbeta CDR3 regions from genomic DNA. In the authors' own workflow: The number of nucleated cells in each sample was estimated from the amplification of reference gene primers within the assay. To quantify the absolute abundance of each unique TCRbeta CDR3 rearrangement, sequence reads were collapsed and filtered. For each sample, productive Simpson clonality was calculated as the square root of Simpson's diversity index across productive rearrangements. The clones in this table, taken by TCRdb from immuneACCESS, are in-frame only. Not every clone is retained; where verified, under half of the shortfall comes from an unresolved V gene, and the cause of the rest is unknown. V and J calls and clone size follow that table, whereas D and trimming were derived from the DNA. Here the sample has tens of thousands of clones; 75% to 85% occur a single time. About 13% of the sample lies in the top ten.

This entry is derived from a study of blood T cell repertoires in COVID-19 (dated by TCRdb to the early 2020s). For the wider study: The collaborator samples originated in the United States, Italy and Spain and spanned the acute and convalescent phases of COVID-19. The prospective study material was composed of cDNA or gDNA derived from T cells, B-cell-depleted T cells, or PBMCs. Deeply sampled blood TCRbeta repertoires from subjects exposed to, actively infected with, or recovered from COVID-19 were included in the dataset. The repertoires were made available in a free public database intended to serve as a resource for research on the immune response to SARS-CoV-2. The samples were drawn from the first 160 participants of the ongoing ImmuneRACE study and from some 1,300 subjects provided by 6 global collaborators. Nearly every sample came with metadata listing a de-identified subject ID, COVID-19 status, age in years and sex. HLA class I and class II types, where available, came from metadata supplied by the sample provider rather than from assay-based typing.

Points the paper makes about the study in general: How much clinical and demographic metadata was included differed by source and by participant, and the metadata was provided uncurated.

The collaborating institutions used their own protocols to collect whole blood in K2EDTA tubes. Collaborator samples were shipped for TCRbeta analysis as frozen whole blood, isolated PBMCs, or DNA extracted from either sample type. The sequence was obtained from a human donor in a cohort sampled during active COVID-19. Sequencing was done on a sample of peripheral blood. The rearrangement joined TRBV11-2 to TRBJ2-3; TRBD1 is a weak D gene call, 6 bases matching. The CDR3 protein sequence reads: CASSSRTGTDTQYF. The DNA sequence is given as TGTGCCAGCAGCTCACGGACAGGCACAGATACGCAGTATTTT.